The following is a T cell receptor beta chain sequence with its context. Its matching antigen is unknown. Then a second PCR, running about 6 to 11 cycles, was carried out with a sample-barcoded 5' primer and a J-beta primer mix. TCRdb used MiXCR to reprocess the 5' RACE reads, holding one entry per CDR3 protein. The sample has 910,000 or so distinct CDR3 sequences; around 54% are singletons. The entry originates in a study of blood T cells in healthy people across ages. Whole-study results and caveats: Among T cells, TCR beta diversity per million cells dropped roughly linearly as age rose. In long-lived donors, naive CD4+ cell counts and diversity exceeded those of aged donors. Unsorted PBMCs blocked a conclusive comparison of naive and antigen-experienced cells.

Donors ranged from about 6 to 90 years old and were healthy Caucasians in Russia. V was clipped by 3 bases and J by 2 bases, with 9 bases between them. The germline gives CDR1 SGHNT, CDR2 YYREEE (reference sequence). This CDR3 comprises 13 residues. The TCR sequence derives from a woman in her sixties or seventies in good health. Specimen: blood. The chain links TRBV5-4 to TRBJ2-7; D ambiguous. CDR3 nucleotide sequence: TGTGCCAGCAGCTCCACAAATCCCTACGAGCAGTACTTC. Its protein product is CASSSTNPYEQYF.